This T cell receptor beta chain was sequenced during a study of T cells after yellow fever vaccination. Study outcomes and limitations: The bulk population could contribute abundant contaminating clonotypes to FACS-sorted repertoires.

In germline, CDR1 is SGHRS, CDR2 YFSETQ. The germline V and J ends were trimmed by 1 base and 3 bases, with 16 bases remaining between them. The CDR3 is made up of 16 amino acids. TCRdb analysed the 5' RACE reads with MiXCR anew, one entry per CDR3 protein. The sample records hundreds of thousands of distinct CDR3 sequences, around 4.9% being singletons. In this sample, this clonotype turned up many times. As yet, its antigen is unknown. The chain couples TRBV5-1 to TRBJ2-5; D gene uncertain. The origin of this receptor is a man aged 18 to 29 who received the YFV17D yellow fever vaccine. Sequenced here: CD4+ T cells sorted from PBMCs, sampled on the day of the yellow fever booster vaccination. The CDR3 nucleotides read TGCGCCAGCAGCTTGCTGCCCCTTGGGCAGAAAGAGACCCAGTACTTC. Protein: CASSLLPLGQKETQYF. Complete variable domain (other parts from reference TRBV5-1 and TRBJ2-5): KAGVTQTPRYLIKTRGQQVTLSCSPISGHRSVSWYQQTPGQGLQFLFEYFSETQRNKGNFPGRFSGRQFSNSRSEMNVSTLELGDSALYLCASSLLPLGQKETQYFGPGTRLLVL.